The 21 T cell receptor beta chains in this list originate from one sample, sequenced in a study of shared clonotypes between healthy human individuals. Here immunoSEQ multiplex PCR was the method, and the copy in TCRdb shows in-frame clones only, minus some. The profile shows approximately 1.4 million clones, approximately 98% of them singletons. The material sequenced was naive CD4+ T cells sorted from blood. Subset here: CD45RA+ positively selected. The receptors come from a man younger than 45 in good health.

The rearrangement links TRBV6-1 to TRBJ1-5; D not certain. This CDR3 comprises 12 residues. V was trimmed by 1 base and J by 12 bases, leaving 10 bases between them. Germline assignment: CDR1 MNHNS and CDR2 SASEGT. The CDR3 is CASSEEWHFQHF. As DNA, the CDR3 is TGTGCCAGCAGTGAAGAGTGGCACTTCCAGCATTTT.

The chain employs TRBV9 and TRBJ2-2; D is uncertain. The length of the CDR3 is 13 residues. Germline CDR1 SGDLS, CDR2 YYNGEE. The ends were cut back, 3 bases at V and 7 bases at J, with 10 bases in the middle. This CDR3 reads CASSEVRYGELFF. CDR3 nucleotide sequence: TGTGCCAGCAGCGAAGTACGGTACGGGGAGCTGTTTTTT.

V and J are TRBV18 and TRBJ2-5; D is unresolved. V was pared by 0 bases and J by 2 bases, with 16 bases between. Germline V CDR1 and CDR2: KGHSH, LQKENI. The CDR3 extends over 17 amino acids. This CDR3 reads CASSPPMQEWGQETQYF. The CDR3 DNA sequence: TGTGCCAGCTCACCACCGATGCAGGAGTGGGGTCAAGAGACCCAGTACTTC.

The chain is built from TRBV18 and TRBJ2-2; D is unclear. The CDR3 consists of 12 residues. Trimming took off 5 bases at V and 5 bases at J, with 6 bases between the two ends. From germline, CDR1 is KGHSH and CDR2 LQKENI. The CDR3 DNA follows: TGTGCCAGCTCAAGGCCTACCGGGGAGCTGTTTTTT. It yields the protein CASSRPTGELFF.

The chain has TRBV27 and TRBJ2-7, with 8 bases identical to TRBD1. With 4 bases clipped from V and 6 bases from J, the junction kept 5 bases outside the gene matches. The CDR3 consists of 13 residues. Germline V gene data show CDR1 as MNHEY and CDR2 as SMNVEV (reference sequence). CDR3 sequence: CASSSFGTGEQYF. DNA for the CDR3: TGTGCCAGCAGTTCTTTCGGGACAGGCGAGCAGTACTTC.

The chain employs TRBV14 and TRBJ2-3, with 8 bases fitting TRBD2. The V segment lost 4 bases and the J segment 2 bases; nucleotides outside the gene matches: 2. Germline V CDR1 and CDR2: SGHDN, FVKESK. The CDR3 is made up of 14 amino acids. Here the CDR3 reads CASSPSGFTDTQYF. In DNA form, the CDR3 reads TGTGCCAGCAGCCCTAGCGGGTTCACAGATACGCAGTATTTT.

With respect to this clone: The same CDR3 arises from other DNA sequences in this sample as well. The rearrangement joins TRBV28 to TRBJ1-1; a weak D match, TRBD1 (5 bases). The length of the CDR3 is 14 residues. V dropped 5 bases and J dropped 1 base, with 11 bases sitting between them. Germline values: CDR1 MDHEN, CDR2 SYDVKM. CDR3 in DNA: TGTGCCAGCAGTACCCCGGGGGGGAACACTGAAGCTTTCTTT. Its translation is CASSTPGGNTEAFF.

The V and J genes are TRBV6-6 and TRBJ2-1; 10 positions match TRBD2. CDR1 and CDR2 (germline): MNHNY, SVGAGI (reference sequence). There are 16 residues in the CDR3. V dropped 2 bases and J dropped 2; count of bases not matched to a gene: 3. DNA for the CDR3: TGTGCCAGCAGTTACGGAACTAGCGGGACCTACAATGAGCAGTTCTTC. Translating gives CASSYGTSGTYNEQFF.

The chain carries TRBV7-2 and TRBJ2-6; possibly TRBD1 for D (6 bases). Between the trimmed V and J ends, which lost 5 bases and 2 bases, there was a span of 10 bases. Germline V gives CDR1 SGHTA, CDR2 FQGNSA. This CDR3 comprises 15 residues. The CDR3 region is CASSARGAGANVLTF. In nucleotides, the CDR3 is TGTGCCAGCAGCGCCAGGGGTGCTGGGGCCAACGTCCTGACTTTC.

CDR3 nucleotide sequence: TGTGCCATACCTTTCCGGTCCCGCCGGGAGCCGGGAAACACCATATATTTT. Its translation is CAIPFRSRREPGNTIYF. V is TRBV10-3 and J is TRBJ1-3, with D unresolved. Germline CDR1 reads ENHRY; CDR2 reads SYGVKD. Trimming shortened V by 9 bases and J by 4 bases, and 25 bases separated the two germline ends. The CDR3 length is 17 residues.

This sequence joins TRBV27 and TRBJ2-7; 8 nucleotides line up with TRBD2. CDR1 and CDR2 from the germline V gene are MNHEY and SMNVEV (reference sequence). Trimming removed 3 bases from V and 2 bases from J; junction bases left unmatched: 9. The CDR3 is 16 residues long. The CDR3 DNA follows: TGTGCCAGCAGTTTCGGTAGCGGGAAGGGGGCCTACGAGCAGTACTTC. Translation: CASSFGSGKGAYEQYF.

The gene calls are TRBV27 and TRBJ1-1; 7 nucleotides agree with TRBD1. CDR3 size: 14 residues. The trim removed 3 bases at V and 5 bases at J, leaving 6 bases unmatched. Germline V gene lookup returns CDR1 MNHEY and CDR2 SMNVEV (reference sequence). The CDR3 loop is CASSFSRGVTEAFF. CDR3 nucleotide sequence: TGTGCCAGCAGTTTTAGCAGGGGGGTTACTGAAGCTTTCTTT.

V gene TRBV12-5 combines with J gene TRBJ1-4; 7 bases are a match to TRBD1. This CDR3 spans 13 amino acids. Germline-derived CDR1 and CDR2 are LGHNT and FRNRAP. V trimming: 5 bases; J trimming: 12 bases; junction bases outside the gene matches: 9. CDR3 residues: CASGPRDSGELFF. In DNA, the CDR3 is TGTGCTAGTGGTCCCCGGGACAGTGGGGAACTGTTTTTT.

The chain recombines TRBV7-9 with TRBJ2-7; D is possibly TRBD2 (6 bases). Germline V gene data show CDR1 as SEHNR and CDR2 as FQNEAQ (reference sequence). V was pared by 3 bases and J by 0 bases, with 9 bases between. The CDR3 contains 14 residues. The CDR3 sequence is CASSFRGSSYEQYF. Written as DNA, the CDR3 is TGTGCCAGCAGCTTCCGGGGGAGCTCCTACGAGCAGTACTTC.

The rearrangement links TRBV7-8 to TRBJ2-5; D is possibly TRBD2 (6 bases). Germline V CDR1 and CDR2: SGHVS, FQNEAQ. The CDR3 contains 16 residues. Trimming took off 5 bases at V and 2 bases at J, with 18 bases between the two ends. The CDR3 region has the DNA TGTGCCAGCAGCCTTATTACTTTCGGACTACAAGAGACCCAGTACTTC. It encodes CASSLITFGLQETQYF. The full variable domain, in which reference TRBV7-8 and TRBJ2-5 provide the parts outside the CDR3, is GAGVSQSPRYKVAKRGQDVALRCDPISGHVSLFWYQQALGQGPEFLTYFQNEAQLDKSGLPSDRFFAERPEGSVSTLKIQRTQQEDSAVYLCASSLITFGLQETQYFGPGTRLLVL.

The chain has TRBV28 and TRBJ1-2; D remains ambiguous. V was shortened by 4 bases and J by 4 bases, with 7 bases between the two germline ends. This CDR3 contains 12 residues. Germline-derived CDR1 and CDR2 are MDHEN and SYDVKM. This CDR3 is CASSYHSYGYTF. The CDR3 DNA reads TGTGCCAGCAGTTACCACAGCTATGGCTACACCTTC.

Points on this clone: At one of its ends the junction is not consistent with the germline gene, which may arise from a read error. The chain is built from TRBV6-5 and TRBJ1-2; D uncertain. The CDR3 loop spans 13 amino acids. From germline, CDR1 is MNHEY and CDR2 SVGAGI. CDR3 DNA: TGTGCCAGCAGTTACTCGGCCGTTTCCCCTCCGGCCTTC. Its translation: CASSYSAVSPPAF.

The CDR3 here is CASSLSPSGTYEQYF. In nucleotides, the CDR3 is TGCGCCAGCAGCTTGAGTCCTAGTGGGACCTACGAGCAGTACTTC. The chain has TRBV5-1 and TRBJ2-7; D gene unclear. Trimming cost V 1 base and J 2 bases, with 13 bases left between them. Germline V gene sequence: CDR1 SGHRS, CDR2 YFSETQ. CDR3 length: 15 residues.

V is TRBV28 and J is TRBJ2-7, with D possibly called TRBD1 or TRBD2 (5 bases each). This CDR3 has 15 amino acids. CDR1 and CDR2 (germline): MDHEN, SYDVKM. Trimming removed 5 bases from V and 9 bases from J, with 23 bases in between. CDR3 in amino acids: CASSPTGGSYLRQYF. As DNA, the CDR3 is TGTGCCAGCAGTCCTACAGGAGGCAGTTATCTACGGCAGTACTTC.

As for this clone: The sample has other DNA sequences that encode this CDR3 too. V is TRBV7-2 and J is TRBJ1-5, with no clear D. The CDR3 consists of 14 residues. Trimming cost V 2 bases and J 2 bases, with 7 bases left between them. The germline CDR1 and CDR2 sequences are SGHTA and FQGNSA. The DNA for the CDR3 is TGTGCCAGCAGCTTAAGAGGCGGCAATCAGCCCCAGCATTTT. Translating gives CASSLRGGNQPQHF.

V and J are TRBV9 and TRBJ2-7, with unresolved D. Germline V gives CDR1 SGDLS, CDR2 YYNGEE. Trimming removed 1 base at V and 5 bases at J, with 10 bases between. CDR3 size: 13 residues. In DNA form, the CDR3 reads TGTGCCAGCAGCGTAAGGTCAAGGGACGAGCAGTACTTC. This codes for CASSVRSRDEQYF. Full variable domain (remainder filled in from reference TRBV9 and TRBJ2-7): DSGVTQTPKHLITATGQRVTLRCSPRSGDLSVYWYQQSLDQGLQFLIQYYNGEERAKGNILERFSAQQFPDLHSELNLSSLELGDSALYFCASSVRSRDEQYFGPGTRLTVT.